There are many counts of the clone carrying this T cell receptor (beta chain). The same CDR3 can be traced to other DNA sequences in this sample. Per germline, CDR1 LNHNV and CDR2 YYDKDF (reference sequence). CDR3 size: 14 residues. V lost 0 bases, J lost 4 bases, and 9 bases lay in between. The source of the sample is a study of blood T cell repertoires in COVID-19. TCRdb's table, derived via immunoSEQ multiplex PCR, lists solely in-frame clones and lacks some. The table has approximately 240,000 clones, more than 65% seen once. The TCR comes from a woman aged 40 to 49 with active or convalescent COVID-19. This sequence joins TRBV15 and TRBJ1-1; TRBD1 is a possible D gene (5 bases). The sample was peripheral blood. The CDR3 DNA is TGTGCCACCAGCAGAGACCTCAGGGTCACTGAAGCTTTCTTT. This translates into CATSRDLRVTEAFF.